This entry concerns a single T cell receptor (beta chain). These data originate in a study of blood T cell repertoires in COVID-19. Study-level background: Specimens from acute and convalescent COVID-19 originated in the United States, Italy and Spain. PBMCs, B-cell-depleted T cells, or T cells provided the cDNA or gDNA that made up the material.

Original handling: Reference gene primers were amplified, and this amplification served to estimate nucleated cell counts. The data were produced by immunoSEQ multiplex PCR, yet TCRdb's version contains in-frame clones alone and is incomplete. D and trimming were read from the DNA, whereas the V and J calls and clone size are those reported in that table. In the table there are about 67,000 clones, about 87% of which are singletons. The germline V gene has CDR1 MDHEN and CDR2 SYDVKM. There are 14 residues in the CDR3. Trimming took off 5 bases at V and 8 bases at J, with 13 bases between the two ends.

V is TRBV28 and J is TRBJ1-6; D is ambiguous. The source of this sequence is a man aged 50 to 59 with active COVID-19. The source material was peripheral blood. CDR3 in DNA: TGTGCCAGCAGTCTCACTACATGGGATTCACCCCTCCACTTT. This codes for CASSLTTWDSPLHF. The full variable domain, its missing parts supplied by reference TRBV28 and TRBJ1-6, is DVKVTQSSRYLVKRTGEKVFLECVQDMDHENMFWYRQDPGLGLRLIYFSYDVKMKEKGDIPEGYSVSREKKERFSLILESASTNQTSMYLCASSLTTWDSPLHFGNGTRLTVT.